Listed below are T cell receptor beta chains from one sample, sequenced in a study of shared clonotypes between healthy human individuals. Assay used: immunoSEQ multiplex PCR; TCRdb lists only in-frame clones, some missing. The table shows roughly 380,000 clones, with roughly 96% occurring only once. The sequenced material came from memory CD8+ T cells sorted from blood. These receptors were obtained from a man aged 25 to 40 in good health. CDR3s include the opening cysteine and the closing phenylalanine or tryptophan. Each record gives: J gene, V gene, D gene, CDR3 protein, CDR3 DNA. D genes are given only for firm matches.

TRBJ2-7 | TRBV19 | . | CASRDNSYEQYF | TGTGCCAGTAGGGACAACTCCTACGAGCAGTACTTC
TRBJ2-2 | TRBV28 | . | CASSFRLALHTGELFF | TGTGCCAGCAGTTTTCGGCTAGCGCTTCACACCGGGGAGCTGTTTTTT
TRBJ2-7 | TRBV15 | . | CATSRDHNDEQYF | TGTGCCACCAGCAGAGATCACAATGACGAGCAGTACTTC
TRBJ1-2 | TRBV28 | TRBD1 | CASSLGQGYGYTF | TGTGCCAGCAGTTTAGGACAGGGTTATGGCTACACCTTC
TRBJ2-7 | TRBV11-2 | TRBD1 | CASSLPTGTGAYEQYF | TGTGCCAGCAGCTTACCCACCGGGACAGGGGCCTACGAGCAGTACTTC
TRBJ1-2 | TRBV10-3 | TRBD1 | CAIRTGVANYGYTF | TGTGCCATCAGGACAGGGGTCGCTAACTATGGCTACACCTTC
TRBJ1-5 | TRBV4-1 | . | CASSQEWGNGQPQHF | TGCGCCAGCAGCCAAGAATGGGGGAATGGTCAGCCCCAGCATTTT
TRBJ2-5 | TRBV28 | TRBD1 | CASRNRGQETQYF | TGTGCCAGCAGGAACAGGGGACAAGAGACCCAGTACTTC
TRBJ2-7 | TRBV29-1 | . | CSVSRADEQYF | TGCAGCGTTAGTAGGGCGGACGAGCAGTACTTC
TRBJ2-7 | TRBV7-6 | . | CASSLASQAFYEQYF | TGTGCCAGCAGCTTAGCGTCGCAGGCTTTCTACGAGCAGTACTTC
TRBJ2-5 | TRBV28 | . | CASSFRPVYTAEETQYF | TGTGCCAGCAGTTTTCGTCCGGTCTACACCGCCGAAGAGACCCAGTACTTC